The 14 T cell receptor beta chains in this list originate from one sample, sequenced in a study of shared clonotypes between healthy human individuals. The table came from immunoSEQ multiplex PCR; TCRdb's copy has only in-frame clones and leaves some out. This table has approximately 1,000,000 clones, around 82% appearing once. The sequencing input was memory CD4+ T cells from PBMCs. Subset given: CD45RA-negative fraction. The source is a man aged 18 to 35 in good health. Some clones in this sample may be carry-over from other donors' samples.

The rearrangement joins TRBV6-5 to TRBJ2-3, with a weak D call TRBD2 (6 bases). CDR1 is MNHEY, CDR2 SVGAGI, per germline. The CDR3 has 15 residues. V was trimmed by 4 bases and J by 2 bases, leaving 13 bases between them. The CDR3 coding sequence is TGTGCCAGCAGTTTAGGGCTAGCGAACACAGATACGCAGTATTTT. Encoded protein: CASSLGLANTDTQYF.

This clone appeared a few times. The V and J genes are TRBV5-6 and TRBJ2-7; TRBD1 might be the D (6 bases). CDR3 length equals 13 residues. Per the germline V gene, CDR1 is SGHDT and CDR2 is YYEEEE. V lost 0 bases to trimming and J lost 5 bases, with 9 bases between them. Here the CDR3 reads CASSLDQGNEQYF. The CDR3 DNA follows: TGTGCCAGCAGCTTGGACCAGGGGAACGAGCAGTACTTC.

This clone was picked up one time. Other nucleotide sequences in the sample specify the same CDR3. The chain has TRBV7-3 and TRBJ2-7; possible D gene TRBD2, 5 bases. The V and J ends lost 0 bases and 1 base respectively, with 7 bases between them. CDR1 and CDR2 from the germline V gene are SGHTA and FQGTGA. CDR3 length equals 14 residues. CDR3 region: CASSLTGGSYEQYF. In nucleotides, the CDR3 is TGTGCCAGCAGCTTAACGGGCGGGTCCTACGAGCAGTACTTC.

A single count supports this clone. The CDR3 here is CASSYPGTGGETQYF. Written as DNA, the CDR3 is TGTGCCAGCAGCTACCCTGGGACAGGGGGCGAGACCCAGTACTTC. The chain joins TRBV5-4 to TRBJ2-5; 12 nucleotides agree with TRBD1. The CDR3 sequence is 15 residues long. V shed 3 bases and J 5 bases; nucleotides not matched to a gene: 5. Germline V gene data show CDR1 as SGHNT and CDR2 as YYREEE (reference sequence).

This chain connects TRBV10-3 to TRBJ2-5; TRBD2 matches at 9 bases. CDR1 and CDR2 (germline): ENHRY, SYGVKD. V lost 6 bases, J lost 0 bases, and 14 bases stayed unmatched. This CDR3 contains 18 residues. This CDR3 is CAISREKGASGNQETQYF. CDR3 bases: TGTGCCATCAGCCGGGAGAAGGGGGCTAGCGGGAACCAAGAGACCCAGTACTTC.

This chain connects TRBV11-2 to TRBJ1-2, with D perhaps matching TRBD1 (5 bases). Germline V gives CDR1 SGHAT, CDR2 FQNNGV. The CDR3 consists of 15 residues. With 0 bases removed from V and 5 bases from J, the gap between germline ends came to 13 bases. The CDR3 nucleotides are TGTGCCAGCAGCTTAGACCACAGGCCACCTTATGGCTACACCTTC. Protein: CASSLDHRPPYGYTF.

The J gene is TRBJ2-1, the V gene TRBV12-5, with 9 positions matching TRBD2. After removal of 6 bases from V and 4 bases from J, the junction contained 7 bases not matched to a gene. The germline gives CDR1 LGHNT, CDR2 FRNRAP. The CDR3 has 15 residues. The CDR3 protein is CASGNGLASYNEQFF. The CDR3 DNA is TGTGCTAGTGGGAATGGACTAGCGTCTTACAATGAGCAGTTCTTC.

A single count supports this clone. Other DNA sequences from this sample encode an identical CDR3 as well. The V and J genes are TRBV7-2 and TRBJ2-1; possible D gene TRBD1, 6 bases. CDR3 size: 12 residues. The V and J ends lost 4 bases and 8 bases respectively, with 9 bases between them. CDR1 SGHTA and CDR2 FQGNSA come from the germline V gene. The CDR3 protein is CASSSQGYEQFF. In nucleotides, the CDR3 is TGTGCCAGCAGCTCACAGGGCTATGAGCAGTTCTTC.

The genes are TRBV9 and TRBJ2-1, with D maybe TRBD2 (6 bases). The V and J ends lost 3 bases and 13 bases respectively, with 23 bases between them. Germline V gene data show CDR1 as SGDLS and CDR2 as YYNGEE. The CDR3 sequence is 15 residues long. In nucleotides, the CDR3 is TGTGCCAGCAGCGCGACGGCGGGAACCAATACCGGACAGTTCTTC. Protein product: CASSATAGTNTGQFF.

The chain employs TRBV14 and TRBJ2-3; no clear D. The V end was cut by 1 base, the J end by 1 base, with 3 bases between. CDR1 is SGHDN and CDR2 is FVKESK in the germline V gene. The CDR3 is 13 residues long. In DNA form, the CDR3 reads TGTGCCAGCAGCCAAGTAGGCACAGATACGCAGTATTTT. The encoded protein is CASSQVGTDTQYF.

The J gene is TRBJ1-4, the V gene TRBV27, with D perhaps TRBD1 (5 bases). This CDR3 has 14 amino acids. Trimming pared 2 bases from V and 4 bases from J, leaving 8 bases between. Germline CDR1 is MNHEY and CDR2 is SMNVEV (reference sequence). The CDR3: CASSLKTVNEKLFF. CDR3 sequence (DNA): TGTGCCAGCAGTTTAAAGACAGTTAATGAAAAACTGTTTTTT. The full variable domain, completed using reference TRBV27 and TRBJ1-4, is EAQVTQNPRYLITVTGKKLTVTCSQNMNHEYMSWYRQDPGLGLRQIYYSMNVEVTDKGDVPEGYKVSRKEKRNFPLILESPSPNQTSLYFCASSLKTVNEKLFFGSGTQLSVL.

This sequence joins TRBV29-1 and TRBJ2-5, with 8 bases identical to TRBD2. With V trimmed by 6 bases and J by 4 bases, 7 bases remained unmatched. CDR3 size: 13 residues. Per the germline V gene, CDR1 is SQVTM and CDR2 is ANQGSEA. CDR3 region: CSVQPSGRETQYF. The CDR3 DNA is TGCAGCGTCCAACCCAGCGGGAGAGAGACCCAGTACTTC.

This clone has a count of ten or more. This chain links TRBV10-3 with TRBJ2-2; TRBD2 matches 7 bases. CDR3 length: 14 residues. Unmatched junction bases numbered 4, after V lost 3 bases and J lost 6 bases. Germline lookup yields CDR1 ENHRY and CDR2 SYGVKD. The CDR3: CAISDRTRSGELFF. In DNA form, the CDR3 reads TGTGCCATCAGTGATAGGACTAGATCCGGGGAGCTGTTTTTT.

This clone was seen a single time. The chain recombines TRBV28 with TRBJ1-2; no clear D gene. Germline V gives CDR1 MDHEN, CDR2 SYDVKM. The CDR3 is 11 amino acids. Between the trimmed V and J ends, which lost 8 bases and 4 bases, there was a span of 8 bases. The CDR3 DNA is TGTGCCAGCTCCTCGCGCTATGGCTACACCTTC. Protein sequence: CASSSRYGYTF.